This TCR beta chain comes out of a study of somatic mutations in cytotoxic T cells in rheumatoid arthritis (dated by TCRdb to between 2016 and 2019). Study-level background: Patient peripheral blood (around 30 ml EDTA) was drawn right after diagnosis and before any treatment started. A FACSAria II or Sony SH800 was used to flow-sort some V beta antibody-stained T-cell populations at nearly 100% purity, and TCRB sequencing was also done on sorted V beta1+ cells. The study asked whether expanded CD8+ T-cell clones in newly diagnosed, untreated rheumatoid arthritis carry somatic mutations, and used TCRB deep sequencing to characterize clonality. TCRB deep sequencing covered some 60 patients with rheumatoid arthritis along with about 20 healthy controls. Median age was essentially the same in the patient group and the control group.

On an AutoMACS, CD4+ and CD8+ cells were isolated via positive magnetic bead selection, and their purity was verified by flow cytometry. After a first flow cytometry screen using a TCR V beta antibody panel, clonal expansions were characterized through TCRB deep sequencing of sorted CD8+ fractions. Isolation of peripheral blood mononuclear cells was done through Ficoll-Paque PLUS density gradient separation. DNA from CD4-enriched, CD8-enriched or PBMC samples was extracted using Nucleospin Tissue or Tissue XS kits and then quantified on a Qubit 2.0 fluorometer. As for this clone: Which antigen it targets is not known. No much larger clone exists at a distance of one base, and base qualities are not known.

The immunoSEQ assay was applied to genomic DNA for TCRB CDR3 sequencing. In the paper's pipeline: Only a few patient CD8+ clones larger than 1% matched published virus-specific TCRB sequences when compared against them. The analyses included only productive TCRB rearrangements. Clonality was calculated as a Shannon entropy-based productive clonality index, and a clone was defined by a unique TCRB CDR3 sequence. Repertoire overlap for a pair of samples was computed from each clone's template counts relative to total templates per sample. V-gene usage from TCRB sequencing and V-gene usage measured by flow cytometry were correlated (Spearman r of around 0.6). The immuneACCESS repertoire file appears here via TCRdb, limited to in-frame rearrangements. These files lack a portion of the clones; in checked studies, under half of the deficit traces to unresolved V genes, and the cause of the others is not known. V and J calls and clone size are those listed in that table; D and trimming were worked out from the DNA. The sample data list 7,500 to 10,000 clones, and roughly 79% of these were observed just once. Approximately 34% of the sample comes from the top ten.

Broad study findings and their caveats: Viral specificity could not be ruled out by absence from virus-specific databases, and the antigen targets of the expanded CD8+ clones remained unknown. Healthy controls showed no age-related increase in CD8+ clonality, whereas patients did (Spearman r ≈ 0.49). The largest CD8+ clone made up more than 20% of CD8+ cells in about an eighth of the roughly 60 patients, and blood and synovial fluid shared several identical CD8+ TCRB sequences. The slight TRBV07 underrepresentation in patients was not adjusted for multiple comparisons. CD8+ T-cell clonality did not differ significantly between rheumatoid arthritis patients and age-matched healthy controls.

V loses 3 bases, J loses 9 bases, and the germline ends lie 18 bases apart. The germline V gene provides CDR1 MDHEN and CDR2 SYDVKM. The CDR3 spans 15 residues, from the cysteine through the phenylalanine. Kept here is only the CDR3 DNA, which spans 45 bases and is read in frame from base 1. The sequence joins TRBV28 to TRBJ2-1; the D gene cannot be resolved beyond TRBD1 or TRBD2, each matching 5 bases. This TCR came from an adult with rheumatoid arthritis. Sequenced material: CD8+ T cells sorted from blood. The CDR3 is CASSFPGRRRVEQFF. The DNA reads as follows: TGTGCCAGCAGTTTCCCGGGACGGCGACGGGTTGAGCAGTTCTTC.